The 11 T cell receptor beta chains listed next were all sequenced from one sample in a study of shared clonotypes between healthy human individuals. Naive CD8 cells comprised CD45RO-negative, CCR7-positively selected cells, excluding terminally differentiated effector memory CD45RA+ cells. The assay was immunoSEQ multiplex PCR, and TCRdb's table has in-frame clones only and misses some. The sample lists roughly 810,000 clones, just over 95% occurring once. The source material was naive CD8+ T cells sorted from blood. The receptors were gathered from a man between 25 and 39 years old in good health.

As to this clone: At the DNA level, this CDR3 is encoded by other sequences in the same sample as well. The genes are TRBV29-1 and TRBJ2-7; 7 bases line up with TRBD1. Looked up from germline, CDR1 is SQVTM and CDR2 is ANQGSEA. Trimming took 4 bases from V and 3 from J; bases not matched to a gene: 6. The CDR3 covers 13 residues. CDR3 in DNA: TGCAGCGTTGGAGGGGGCAATCTCTACGAGCAGTACTTC. It codes for CSVGGGNLYEQYF.

The CDR3 bases are TGTGCCAGCCAGGACAGGGGGCCGAGACTCTCCTACAATGAGCAGTTCTTC. Its protein is CASQDRGPRLSYNEQFF. The V gene is TRBV11-2, the J gene TRBJ2-1; TRBD1 agrees at 11 bases. This CDR3 contains 17 residues. V shed 8 bases, J shed 0 bases, and the junction held 9 bases outside the gene matches. CDR1 and CDR2 from the germline V gene are SGHAT and FQNNGV.

The J gene is TRBJ2-7, the V gene TRBV10-3, with a possible D match to TRBD1 (6 bases). Deletions cut 8 bases from V and 5 bases from J, with 13 bases between. This CDR3 has 12 amino acids. The germline V gene has CDR1 ENHRY and CDR2 SYGVKD. The CDR3 DNA sequence: TGTGCCATCCGAGGTGGGGGCCACGAGCAGTACTTC. Translated, it gives CAIRGGGHEQYF.

This sequence joins TRBV11-3 and TRBJ2-3, with 11 bases lining up with TRBD2. V shed 3 bases, J shed 4 bases, and the junction held 6 bases outside the gene matches. This CDR3 has 16 residues. Germline V CDR1 and CDR2: SGHNT, YENEEA. CDR3: CASSFTSGSYSDTQYF. In nucleotides, the CDR3 is TGTGCCAGCAGCTTTACTAGCGGGAGTTACTCAGATACGCAGTATTTT.

The J gene is TRBJ2-1, the V gene TRBV25-1, with no clear D. V lost 1 base and J lost 6, with 10 bases in between. Germline-derived CDR1 and CDR2 are MGHDK and SYGVNS. The CDR3 consists of 14 residues. CDR3 sequence reads: CASSELGRSNEQFF. CDR3 DNA sequence: TGTGCCAGCAGTGAATTGGGCCGTAGCAATGAGCAGTTCTTC.

The chain combines TRBV7-9 with TRBJ2-7, with 8 positions matching TRBD2. The V gene's germline CDR1 is SEHNR and CDR2 FQNEAQ (reference sequence). The CDR3 covers 15 residues. After removal of 4 bases from V and 3 bases from J, the junction contained 8 bases not matched to a gene. The CDR3 region is CASSSSGTRFYEQYF. CDR3 coding DNA: TGTGCCAGCAGCTCCTCCGGGACTAGATTCTACGAGCAGTACTTC.

This chain uses TRBV11-2 with TRBJ1-1, with a tentative D call TRBD1 (6 bases). Germline CDR1 and CDR2: SGHAT and FQNNGV. CDR3 length equals 15 residues. V lost 4 bases and J lost 0, with 12 bases in between. CDR3 nucleotides: TGTGCCAGCAGCTGGACAGACAAGATGAACACTGAAGCTTTCTTT. Residues: CASSWTDKMNTEAFF.

The chain carries TRBV27 and TRBJ1-1; tentatively, D is TRBD1 (5 bases). Germline V gene lookup returns CDR1 MNHEY and CDR2 SMNVEV (reference sequence). The CDR3 runs 15 residues. V lost 6 bases, J lost 0 bases, and 14 bases lay in between. The CDR3 loop reads CASRDRGRMNTEAFF. The CDR3 DNA is TGTGCCAGCAGGGATAGGGGCAGAATGAACACTGAAGCTTTCTTT.

This clone was seen just once. The J gene is TRBJ2-7, the V gene TRBV10-1; 7 bases match TRBD1. CDR3 length: 15 amino acids. The V segment lost 4 bases and the J segment 2 bases; nucleotides outside the gene matches: 8. From germline, CDR1 is WNHNN and CDR2 SYGVQD (reference sequence). In DNA, the CDR3 is TGCGCCAGCAGTGCCGACAGGGAAGGAACCTACGAGCAGTACTTC. It codes for CASSADREGTYEQYF.

This CDR3 is CASSLGTTYGYTF. As DNA, the CDR3 is TGTGCCAGCAGTTTAGGGACAACGTATGGCTACACCTTC. This rearrangement joins TRBV27 to TRBJ1-2; tentative D call: TRBD1 (6 bases). This CDR3 region has 13 residues. V lost 2 bases, J lost 5 bases, and 9 bases lay in between. Germline CDR1 reads MNHEY; CDR2 reads SMNVEV (reference sequence).

The chain is built from TRBV25-1 and TRBJ2-2; D possibly matches TRBD1 or TRBD2 (5 bases each). The CDR3 has 13 residues. Germline V gene sequence: CDR1 MGHDK, CDR2 SYGVNS. V was clipped by 3 bases and J by 4 bases, with 6 bases between them. The CDR3 region is CASSERGTGELFF. In DNA, the CDR3 is TGTGCCAGCAGTGAGAGGGGCACCGGGGAGCTGTTTTTT. The full variable domain, rest sourced from reference TRBV25-1 and TRBJ2-2, is EADIYQTPRYLVIGTGKKITLECSQTMGHDKMYWYQQDPGMELHLIHYSYGVNSTEKGDLSSESTVSRIRTEHFPLTLESARPSHTSQYLCASSERGTGELFFGEGSRLTVL.